This is a list of T cell receptor beta chains from one sample in a study of control samples from healthy donors and cancer patients. Only in-frame clones appear in the TCRdb table, and some are missing; sequencing was by immunoSEQ multiplex PCR. The table records approximately 160,000 clones, about 90% of them present only once. Sequencing was done on a sample of blood. The source is a woman in her 30s in good health. The CDR3 runs from the conserved cysteine through the conserved F or W. D genes are given only for firm matches. Clone size appears in some rows only: once, few, many, or a class for an expanded clone.

TGCGCCAGCAGCCAAGGGGGCAATGAGCAGTTCTTC | CASSQGGNEQFF | TRBV4-3 | . | TRBJ2-1 | .
TGCGCCAGCAGCCCGACCCCGGGACTAGCCCTAAGTAGTTGGTACAATGAGCAGTTCTTC | CASSPTPGLALSSWYNEQFF | TRBV4-1 | TRBD2 | TRBJ2-1 | .
TGTGCCAGCAGTGGACAGGGGGCGGGGGATCAGCCCCAGCATTTT | CASSGQGAGDQPQHF | TRBV28 | TRBD1 | TRBJ1-5 | .
TGCGCCAGCAGCCAAGATGGGACGCTGGGGAACGAGCAGTACTTC | CASSQDGTLGNEQYF | TRBV4-3 | . | TRBJ2-7 | .
TGTGCCAGCAGCATTGACCGAAAAAACATTCAGTACTTC | CASSIDRKNIQYF | TRBV5-8 | . | TRBJ2-4 | .
TGTGCCAGCAGTTACAACAGGGTGGAAACTAATGAAAAACTGTTTTTT | CASSYNRVETNEKLFF | TRBV6-5 | . | TRBJ1-4 | once
TGTGCCAGCTCACCGGGACAGGGGACCACTAATACGCAGTATTTT | CASSPGQGTTNTQYF | TRBV18 | TRBD1 | TRBJ2-3 | .
TGTGCCACCAGCGGTACTCTAGCGGGAGAACTCTCTGGGGCCAACGTCCTGACTTTC | CATSGTLAGELSGANVLTF | TRBV15 | TRBD2 | TRBJ2-6 | .
TGTGCCACCAGCAGAAAAGGGACAAGACTTACCCCTCCCGGCTACGAGCAGTACTTC | CATSRKGTRLTPPGYEQYF | TRBV15 | . | TRBJ2-7 | .
TGTGCCATCAGTGTACTAGCGGGAGTGGGGTCCTACAATGAGCAGTTCTTC | CAISVLAGVGSYNEQFF | TRBV10-3 | TRBD2 | TRBJ2-1 | .
TGTGCCAGCAGTTCGGGACTAGCTGTGGATACGCAGTATTTT | CASSSGLAVDTQYF | TRBV28 | TRBD2 | TRBJ2-3 | .
TGTGCCACCAGTGATTTCGGGCGGGAGGACCACGAGCAGTACTTC | CATSDFGREDHEQYF | TRBV24-1 | TRBD2 | TRBJ2-7 | .
TGTGCCAGCAGTTTTGGGGGCCCAGCGGGATACAATGAGCAGTTCTTC | CASSFGGPAGYNEQFF | TRBV28 | . | TRBJ2-1 | .
TGTGCCAGCAGCTATTCCCCGTCCGGGGCCCCGAGGCATGAGCAGTTCTTC | CASSYSPSGAPRHEQFF | TRBV7-2 | . | TRBJ2-1 | .
TGTGCCAGCAGCTTAGCGCGGTGGCCAGGGGGCAATTATGGCTACACCTTC | CASSLARWPGGNYGYTF | TRBV7-9 | TRBD1 | TRBJ1-2 | .
TGCAGCGTTGAAGATTTCCTAATTCGCTTCAATGAGCAGTTCTTC | CSVEDFLIRFNEQFF | TRBV29-1 | . | TRBJ2-1 | .
TGTGCCAGTAGTATCACGGCGTATAGCAATCAGCCCCAGCATTTT | CASSITAYSNQPQHF | TRBV19 | . | TRBJ1-5 | .
TGTGCCAGCAGCGTAGAACCGCGGACTCTAAACTATGGCTACACCTTC | CASSVEPRTLNYGYTF | TRBV9 | . | TRBJ1-2 | .
TGCAGCGTTCTGTTTACCGGGACAGGCACAGATACGCAGTATTTT | CSVLFTGTGTDTQYF | TRBV29-1 | TRBD1 | TRBJ2-3 | .
TGTGCCAGCAGCCTCCAGGGGAGATCTGGAAACACCATATATTTT | CASSLQGRSGNTIYF | TRBV7-9 | . | TRBJ1-3 | .
TGTGCCAGTAGTATCCTGGCTAGCGGCCCTCCCGATGAGCAGTTCTTC | CASSILASGPPDEQFF | TRBV19 | TRBD2 | TRBJ2-1 | .
TGTGCCATCACCCAGACAGGGGATACGCAGTATTTT | CAITQTGDTQYF | TRBV10-3 | TRBD1 | TRBJ2-3 | .
TGTGCCAGCAGTGAAGCGTTTCCGGCCACAGATACGCAGTATTTT | CASSEAFPATDTQYF | TRBV6-1 | . | TRBJ2-3 | .
TGCGCCAGCAGCCAAGGAGGACAGGGGGGTAACTACGAGCAGTACTTC | CASSQGGQGGNYEQYF | TRBV4-1 | TRBD1 | TRBJ2-7 | .
TGTGCCAGCAGCCAAGAGGACAGCCCGTTAAATTCACCCCTCCACTTT | CASSQEDSPLNSPLHF | TRBV3-1/TRBV3-2 | . | TRBJ1-6 | .
TGTGCCAGCAGTGAATGGCCGGAAGGTACGCAGTATTTT | CASSEWPEGTQYF | TRBV6-1 | . | TRBJ2-3 | .
TGCAGTGCTAGAGATCTGGGCGAGCAGTACTTC | CSARDLGEQYF | TRBV20-1 | . | TRBJ2-7 | .
TGTGCCGGCAGGCCAGCTTATAGCAATCAGCCCCAGCATTTT | CAGRPAYSNQPQHF | TRBV28 | . | TRBJ1-5 | .
TGTGCCAGCAGCTCCAATTATTGGATACAGTTCTTC | CASSSNYWIQFF | TRBV11-1 | . | TRBJ2-1 | .
TGTGCCAGCAGTTTAATGGCGGGAATCCATGAAAAACTGTTTTTT | CASSLMAGIHEKLFF | TRBV27 | . | TRBJ1-4 | few
TGTGCCAGCAGCCAAGCACCTAGCGGATACTACGAGCAGTACTTC | CASSQAPSGYYEQYF | TRBV14 | TRBD2 | TRBJ2-7 | .
TGTGCCTGGAGCGCGGGACAGGGGGCCGATCAGCCCCAGCATTTT | CAWSAGQGADQPQHF | TRBV30 | TRBD1 | TRBJ1-5 | .
TGCAGTGCTCGCGTAAAGGGCGAGCAGTACTTC | CSARVKGEQYF | TRBV20-1 | . | TRBJ2-7 | few
TGTGCCAGTAGGACAGGGGCGGAAAAACTGTTTTTT | CASRTGAEKLFF | TRBV19 | TRBD1 | TRBJ1-4 | .
TGCGCCAGCAGCCCGGGACTCATCGGGGAGACCCAGTACTTC | CASSPGLIGETQYF | TRBV5-1 | . | TRBJ2-5 | .
TGTGCCAGCAGCTCTCACAATCAGCCCCAGCATTTT | CASSSHNQPQHF | TRBV11-2 | . | TRBJ1-5 | once
TGTGCCAGCAGCTTAGGGTATGGCGGGACTACCGCCTACGAGCAGTACTTC | CASSLGYGGTTAYEQYF | TRBV7-2 | TRBD2 | TRBJ2-7 | .
TGTGCCAGCAGTTTATTAGACAGCCTTAATGAAAAACTGTTTTTT | CASSLLDSLNEKLFF | TRBV27 | . | TRBJ1-4 | .
TGTGCCAGCAGCTTTGGGACAGATAATTCACCCCTCCACTTT | CASSFGTDNSPLHF | TRBV7-3 | TRBD1 | TRBJ1-6 | few
TGCGCCAGCAGCTTGGCCCAGACAGGGACCACAGATACGCAGTATTTT | CASSLAQTGTTDTQYF | TRBV5-1 | TRBD1 | TRBJ2-3 | .
TGTGCCAGCAGCGTAGAAGGTCTGGTCGACGAGCAGTACTTC | CASSVEGLVDEQYF | TRBV9 | . | TRBJ2-7 | .
TGTGCCAGCAGTGTAATAGCGGGAGTTCTTGATACGCAGTATTTT | CASSVIAGVLDTQYF | TRBV2 | TRBD2 | TRBJ2-3 | .
TGTGCCAGCAATAAAGGACAGGGAGCTTTTCCTGAAGCTTTCTTT | CASNKGQGAFPEAFF | TRBV7-2 | TRBD1 | TRBJ1-1 | .
TGTGCCAGCAGTCTCGGCAGGGGGGGCAGCGGAAACACCATATATTTT | CASSLGRGGSGNTIYF | TRBV6-6 | TRBD1 | TRBJ1-3 | .
TGTGCCAGCAGTTACGAGGGTGAGACTGAAGCTTTCTTT | CASSYEGETEAFF | TRBV6-5 | . | TRBJ1-1 | .
TGTGCCAGCAGTGCCTTGGAGACAGGGGAAGTAGAGACCCAGTACTTC | CASSALETGEVETQYF | TRBV14 | TRBD1 | TRBJ2-5 | .
TGTGCCAGCACCCCTTGGCCGGGGTCAGAGACCCAGTACTTC | CASTPWPGSETQYF | TRBV6-6 | . | TRBJ2-5 | .
TGCGCCAGCAGCTTGGGACTAGCTCCCCCCAATGAGCAGTTCTTC | CASSLGLAPPNEQFF | TRBV5-1 | TRBD2 | TRBJ2-1 | .